The sequence of this T cell receptor beta chain was determined in a study of blood T cell repertoires in COVID-19. Study in general: Samples taken during acute and convalescent COVID-19 were collected in the United States, Italy and Spain. The cDNA or gDNA used as material had been derived from T cells, B-cell-depleted T cells, or PBMCs.

In the study's own analysis: Estimates of nucleated cell counts were drawn from the amplification of reference gene primers. Assay: immunoSEQ multiplex PCR; the TCRdb copy retains only in-frame clones and omits some. D and trimming were read from the DNA, whereas the V and J calls and clone size are those reported in that table. The sample contains over 30,000 clones, 65% to 90% of which appear only once. CDR3 size: 16 residues. From germline, CDR1 is SGHAT and CDR2 FQDESV (reference sequence). V dropped 0 bases and J dropped 8; count of bases not matched to a gene: 11. This sequence originates from a woman aged 55-69 years with active COVID-19. The chain couples TRBV11-1 to TRBJ1-2, with TRBD1 identical over 8 bases. Sequencing was done on a sample of peripheral blood. The CDR3 coding sequence is TGTGCCAGCAGCTTAGCCCGGACAGGGACAACGGAGGGCTACACCTTC. Protein product: CASSLARTGTTEGYTF.